The rows below give T cell receptor beta chains drawn from one sample of a study of OX40 agonist ivuxolimab in advanced cancers. Profiling relied on immunoSEQ multiplex PCR, and the TCRdb table lists in-frame clones only, not all of them. Here the sample spans about 14,000 clones, over 75% being singletons. The source was CD4+ or CD8+ T cells sorted from blood, collected in a trial of the OX40 agonist ivuxolimab. The receptors stem from an adult with an advanced solid tumor such as melanoma, head and neck, liver or kidney cancer. CDR3s leave out the opening cysteine and the closing phenylalanine or tryptophan. The order of the fields is V gene, clone size, J gene, CDR3 protein. The size field is filled for only some rows; it gives once, few, many or a size class.

v_call: TRBV10-1
clone_size: few
j_call: TRBJ2-7
cdr3_aa: ASTNRGSYEQY

v_call: TRBV19
clone_size: .
j_call: TRBJ2-7
cdr3_aa: ASSTDRAYEQY

v_call: TRBV5-4
clone_size: .
j_call: TRBJ2-1
cdr3_aa: ASSFGAGEINEQF

v_call: TRBV7-9
clone_size: .
j_call: TRBJ1-3
cdr3_aa: ASSGLSSGNTIY

v_call: TRBV29-1
clone_size: .
j_call: TRBJ2-2
cdr3_aa: SVDEVGGGELF

v_call: TRBV9
clone_size: .
j_call: TRBJ1-1
cdr3_aa: ASSVDMTTPGSEAF

v_call: TRBV11-1
clone_size: once
j_call: TRBJ2-2
cdr3_aa: ASSLRGQGVGELF

v_call: TRBV7-9
clone_size: .
j_call: TRBJ1-2
cdr3_aa: ASSLGTPAGYT

v_call: TRBV6-4
clone_size: .
j_call: TRBJ1-5
cdr3_aa: ASSPGTDNQPQH

v_call: TRBV7-3
clone_size: .
j_call: TRBJ2-5
cdr3_aa: ASSLTGGGETQY

v_call: TRBV27
clone_size: .
j_call: TRBJ2-1
cdr3_aa: ASSFLGTSSYNEQF

v_call: TRBV30
clone_size: .
j_call: TRBJ1-2
cdr3_aa: AWSKGDSFYGYT

v_call: TRBV6-1
clone_size: .
j_call: TRBJ2-3
cdr3_aa: ASSELAGGPDTQY

v_call: TRBV27
clone_size: medium-sized
j_call: TRBJ2-3
cdr3_aa: ASSFTRMNTQY

v_call: TRBV6-4
clone_size: .
j_call: TRBJ2-3
cdr3_aa: ASSDAAGDSTDTQY

v_call: TRBV7-9
clone_size: .
j_call: TRBJ2-7
cdr3_aa: ASSHRTEIYEQY